What follows are 23 T cell receptor beta chains derived from one specimen sequenced in a study of glioma-infiltrating T cells. TCR alpha and beta CDR3 regions were amplified from RNA using iRepertoire nested multiplex PCR. TCRdb reprocessed the multiplex PCR reads via MiXCR and lists one record per CDR3 protein. The table lists over 140,000 distinct CDR3 sequences, approximately 39% of them singletons, with roughly 20% in the top ten. The sequencing sample was made of glioma tissue, nonneoplastic brain tissue, or PBMCs (not recorded which). All receptors derive from a human donor with low-grade glioma or glioblastoma, undergoing nonglioma brain surgery, or in good health (not recorded which).

The gene calls are TRBV27 and TRBJ2-3, with a tentative D call TRBD2 (5 bases). Per germline, CDR1 MNHEY and CDR2 SMNVEV (reference sequence). The CDR3 extends over 13 amino acids. Trimming cost V 5 bases and J 6 bases, with 12 bases left between them. Here the CDR3 DNA reads TGTGCCAGCAGTCTAATCCGGGGTGATACGCAGTATTTT. Protein sequence: CASSLIRGDTQYF.

This clonotype was detected only a few times. V is TRBV10-2 and J is TRBJ2-1; tentative D call: TRBD2 (6 bases). Trimming took off 2 bases at V and 7 bases at J, with 18 bases between the two ends. CDR3 size: 16 residues. Germline values: CDR1 WSHSY, CDR2 SAAADI. As DNA, the CDR3 is TGCGCCAGCAGTGAGAGGAGGGAAGGTATGGGGAATGAGCAGTTCTTC. As protein: CASSERREGMGNEQFF.

V is TRBV2 and J is TRBJ2-7; D is tentatively TRBD1 or TRBD2 (5 bases each). V lost 3 bases and J 3 bases, leaving 12 bases between the germline ends. This CDR3 region has 14 residues. The germline gives CDR1 SNHLY, CDR2 FYNNEI. The CDR3, as DNA: TGTGCCAGCAGTGACCCGGGACGGATCTACGAGCAGTACTTC. Translation: CASSDPGRIYEQYF.

The V and J genes are TRBV20-1 and TRBJ2-7; 8 nucleotides line up with TRBD2. V lost 7 bases and J lost 3; bases outside the gene matches: 8. From germline, CDR1 is DFQATT and CDR2 SNEGSKA (reference sequence). There are 13 residues in the CDR3. In DNA form, the CDR3 reads TGCAGTGTCAGCGGGGGAGACGGCTACGAGCAGTACTTC. It encodes CSVSGGDGYEQYF.

This chain links TRBV9 with TRBJ2-2; 8 bases are shared with TRBD1. Losses at the gene ends were 0 bases for V and 5 bases for J; bases not matched to a gene: 6. Germline CDR1 is SGDLS and CDR2 is YYNGEE. The CDR3 is 16 amino acids. CDR3 residues: CASSVGTGKGTGELFF. The CDR3 bases are TGTGCCAGCAGCGTAGGGACAGGGAAGGGGACCGGGGAGCTGTTTTTT.

This clonotype was counted a few times. The chain combines TRBV7-3 with TRBJ1-5; D may be TRBD1 (6 bases). Germline assignment: CDR1 SGHTA and CDR2 FQGTGA. V lost 8 bases to trimming and J lost 0 bases, with 14 bases between them. The CDR3 totals 15 residues. DNA for the CDR3: TGTGCCAGCTTCAGGGGAAAACATAGCAATCAGCCCCAGCATTTT. Protein: CASFRGKHSNQPQHF.

This clonotype was observed a few times. This chain uses TRBV6-1 with TRBJ1-5, with D maybe TRBD1 (5 bases). CDR1 and CDR2 from the germline V gene are MNHNS and SASEGT. The CDR3 is 17 residues long. V lost 0 bases to trimming and J lost 5 bases, with 17 bases between them. CDR3 residues: CASSEALLRGQDQPQHF. The CDR3, as DNA: TGTGCCAGCAGTGAAGCGCTTTTAAGGGGCCAAGATCAGCCCCAGCATTTT.

Only a few counts were recorded for this clonotype. The V and J genes are TRBV10-3 and TRBJ1-3; a weak D match, TRBD1 (5 bases). The CDR3 has 14 residues. Per the germline V gene, CDR1 is ENHRY and CDR2 is SYGVKD. The V gene lost 3 bases and the J gene lost 2 bases, with 8 bases spanning the gap. The CDR3 DNA follows: TGTGCCATCAGTGATGGCAGGGCTGGAAACACCATATATTTT. Translating gives CAISDGRAGNTIYF.

The V and J genes are TRBV6-1 and TRBJ1-3, with D perhaps matching TRBD1 (6 bases). In germline, CDR1 is MNHNS, CDR2 SASEGT. This CDR3 region has 14 residues. The germline V and J ends were trimmed by 5 bases and 0 bases, with 8 bases remaining between them. The CDR3 region has the DNA TGTGCCAGCAGTACGGGACACTCTGGAAACACCATATATTTT. This translates into CASSTGHSGNTIYF.

This clonotype has only a few counts. The V call is TRBV6-1, the J call TRBJ2-5; perhaps TRBD2 as D (5 bases). Germline V gene data show CDR1 as MNHNS and CDR2 as SASEGT. This CDR3 region has 12 residues. Trimming took off 5 bases at V and 5 bases at J, with 9 bases between the two ends. The CDR3 is CASSRDVETQYF. As DNA, the CDR3 is TGTGCCAGCAGTCGGGATGTGGAGACCCAGTACTTC.

This clonotype was seen a single time. An end of the junction does not agree with germline; a read error may underlie this. V and J are TRBV4-1 and TRBJ2-3; D could derive from TRBD1 or TRBD2 (6 bases each). Per germline, CDR1 MGHRA and CDR2 YSYEKL. The CDR3 loop spans 16 amino acids. The DNA of the CDR3 is TGCGCCGGCAGCCAAGAACCGGGGGCTAGCACAGATACGCAGTATTTT. Its translation: CAGSQEPGASTDTQYF.

A few counts support this clonotype. The gene calls are TRBV6-6 and TRBJ2-1, with TRBD2 identical over 10 bases. CDR3 length equals 16 residues. The ends lost 2 bases at V and 6 bases at J; junction bases unmatched: 7. Germline V gives CDR1 MNHNY, CDR2 SVGAGI (reference sequence). CDR3 coding DNA: TGTGCCAGCAGTTACCTAGCGGGAGTCGGAGTCAATGAGCAGTTCTTC. Amino acid sequence: CASSYLAGVGVNEQFF.

This chain joins TRBV7-2 and TRBJ2-2; the D gene is possibly TRBD2 (6 bases). V lost 1 base and J 4 bases, leaving 16 bases between the germline ends. CDR3 length: 17 amino acids. Germline loops: CDR1 SGHTA, CDR2 FQGNSA. The CDR3 is CASSLEGLNSLTGELFF. The DNA of the CDR3 is TGTGCCAGCAGCTTAGAGGGACTGAACTCCCTCACCGGGGAGCTGTTTTTT.

The V and J genes are TRBV28 and TRBJ2-1, with 11 nucleotides matching TRBD2. In germline, CDR1 is MDHEN, CDR2 SYDVKM. The CDR3 spans 15 residues. V shed 8 bases and J 7 bases; nucleotides not matched to a gene: 10. This chain's CDR3 is CASRSPGLAVNEQFF. The CDR3 DNA is TGTGCCAGCCGATCACCGGGACTAGCGGTAAATGAGCAGTTCTTC. Full variable domain (remainder filled in from reference TRBV28 and TRBJ2-1): DVKVTQSSRYLVKRTGEKVFLECVQDMDHENMFWYRQDPGLGLRLIYFSYDVKMKEKGDIPEGYSVSREKKERFSLILESASTNQTSMYLCASRSPGLAVNEQFFGPGTRLTVL.

This clonotype was recorded a few times. This CDR3 reads CASSWTVSGNTIYF. The CDR3 DNA sequence: TGTGCCAGCAGTTGGACAGTCTCTGGAAACACCATATATTTT. The chain uses TRBV28 and TRBJ1-3; maybe TRBD1 (6 bases). CDR3 length equals 14 residues. Trimming took 4 bases from V and 0 from J, leaving 7 bases between them. Germline loops: CDR1 MDHEN, CDR2 SYDVKM.

For this clonotype: Its ends do not fully match the called genes, so a read error is possible. The rearrangement uses TRBV7-2 and TRBJ1-6, with a weak D call TRBD1 (6 bases). Germline V gene data show CDR1 as SGHTA and CDR2 as FQGNSA. The CDR3 has 15 amino acids. CDR3 region: CASKRGNSHNSPLHF. The CDR3 DNA reads as TGTGCCAGCAAAAGGGGGAACTCCCATAATTCACCCCTCCACTTT. The full variable domain, in which reference TRBV7-2 and TRBJ1-6 provide the parts outside the CDR3, is GAGVSQSPSNKVTEKGKDVELRCDPISGHTALYWYRQSLGQGLEFLIYFQGNSAPDKSGLPSDRFSAERTGGSVSTLTIQRTQQEDSAVYLCASKRGNSHNSPLHFGNGTRLTVT.

V gene TRBV27 combines with J gene TRBJ1-1; maybe TRBD1 (5 bases). Germline CDR1 reads MNHEY; CDR2 reads SMNVEV (reference sequence). With 6 bases removed from V and 1 base from J, the gap between germline ends came to 9 bases. The CDR3 covers 13 residues. The CDR3 nucleotides read TGTGCCAGCAGAAAGACAGAGAACACTGAAGCTTTCTTT. It encodes CASRKTENTEAFF.

This clonotype has a handful of counts. This chain uses TRBV7-2 with TRBJ1-1; D is ambiguous. V was cut by 4 bases and J by 0 bases, with 6 bases left in between. Germline CDR1 reads SGHTA; CDR2 reads FQGNSA. This CDR3 comprises 13 residues. CDR3 residues: CASSYEMNTEAFF. CDR3 DNA sequence: TGTGCCAGCAGCTATGAAATGAACACTGAAGCTTTCTTT.

The J gene is TRBJ1-1, the V gene TRBV12-3 or TRBV12-4; D unresolved. V was trimmed by 6 bases and J by 2 bases, leaving 10 bases between them. The length of the CDR3 is 13 residues. The CDR3 loop reads CASRASGNTEAFF. CDR3 nucleotide sequence: TGTGCCAGCAGGGCTTCTGGAAACACTGAAGCTTTCTTT.

With regard to this clonotype: A much larger clone sits a single nucleotide away, making a read error possible. V and J are TRBV27 and TRBJ1-1; possible D gene TRBD1, 6 bases. The CDR3 length is 13 residues. V dropped 7 bases and J dropped 5 bases, with 14 bases sitting between them. The germline CDR1 and CDR2 sequences are MNHEY and SMNVEV (reference sequence). CDR3 nucleotide sequence: TGTGCCAGCACCCCCACAGGGAGTACTGAAGCTTTCTTT. This translates into CASTPTGSTEAFF.

This clonotype has just a few counts. V and J are TRBV2 and TRBJ1-5; D is uncertain. The germline CDR1 and CDR2 sequences are SNHLY and FYNNEI. Trimming shortened V by 6 bases and J by 2 bases, and 11 bases separated the two germline ends. The CDR3 is made up of 14 amino acids. CDR3: CASRNFMGNQPQHF. CDR3 DNA: TGTGCCAGCAGGAATTTTATGGGCAATCAGCCCCAGCATTTT. The entire variable domain, with the rest obtained from reference TRBV2 and TRBJ1-5, is as follows: EPEVTQTPSHQVTQMGQEVILRCVPISNHLYFYWYRQILGQKVEFLVSFYNNEISEKSEIFDDQFSVERPDGSNFTLKIRSTKLEDSAMYFCASRNFMGNQPQHFGDGTRLSIL.

This clonotype has a count of ten or more. One end of the junction is discordant with germline, which a read error may explain. CDR3 in DNA: TGCAGTGCTAGGCCCAAAATAGGGACAGGGACTCTATTT. Protein sequence: CSARPKIGTGTLF. The chain couples TRBV20-1 to TRBJ1-4; 9 nucleotides agree with TRBD1. Germline lookup yields CDR1 DFQATT and CDR2 SNEGSKA (reference sequence). This CDR3 contains 13 residues.

The genes are TRBV6-1 and TRBJ2-7; 8 bases fit TRBD1. The CDR3 runs to 14 residues. The germline V gene has CDR1 MNHNS and CDR2 SASEGT. V was pared by 5 bases and J by 5 bases, with 8 bases of the junction left unmatched. For the CDR3, the DNA is TGTGCCAGCAGTCCATGGACAGGGATGGACGAGCAGTACTTC. Translated, it gives CASSPWTGMDEQYF.